This T cell receptor beta chain originates from a study of cytomegalovirus exposure and HLA in healthy donors. At the level of the study: Of some 410 genotyped donors, about 81% grouped in the Caucasian-associated ancestry cluster. The study, taken as a whole, reports: In terms of immune exposure information, only CMV serostatus was available. Later analysis demonstrated an association between a missense DCLRE1C variant and TCR beta V- and J-gene trimming. Relative to equally common others, HLA-associated TCR beta chains showed greater clonal expansion in a later analysis.

The PCR had 60 Vbeta and 13 Jbeta primers. Using immunoSEQ multiplex PCR, the repertoire was profiled, and TCRdb retains in-frame clones only, with some absent. The table shows about 200,000 clones, with 70% to 90% occurring only once. V lost 1 base and J 3 bases, leaving 11 bases between the germline ends. The germline gives CDR1 SGDLS, CDR2 YYNGEE. This CDR3 is built from 15 residues. Of note for this clone: Its matching antigen is unknown.

The chain combines TRBV9 with TRBJ1-3; possibly TRBD1 for D (5 bases). The TCR originated in a woman in her twenties or thirties in good health and CMV-seronegative. The source material was PBMCs. The CDR3 DNA follows: TGTGCCAGCAGCGTAAGCGGGACGATTGGAAACACCATATATTTT. It encodes CASSVSGTIGNTIYF. The complete variable domain, with remaining parts taken from reference TRBV9 and TRBJ1-3, reads DSGVTQTPKHLITATGQRVTLRCSPRSGDLSVYWYQQSLDQGLQFLIQYYNGEERAKGNILERFSAQQFPDLHSELNLSSLELGDSALYFCASSVSGTIGNTIYFGEGSWLTVV.